The present T cell receptor beta chain was sequenced within a study of technical replicates of blood from a few donors. Data came from immunoSEQ multiplex PCR; TCRdb stores just in-frame clones and leaves some out. Among tens of thousands of clones, 96% were seen once, and the ten largest hold more than 0.35%. The sample comprised T cells isolated from PBMCs. The source of this sequence is a human donor in good health.

The CDR3 DNA reads as TGTGCCAGCAGTGATCTGGACAGGGATGGCACTGAAGCTTTCTTT. It is translated as CASSDLDRDGTEAFF. This rearrangement joins TRBV25-1 to TRBJ1-1; 8 nucleotides align to TRBD1. J lost 4 bases, V lost 3 bases, and 7 bases had no gene match. This CDR3 has 15 residues. The V gene's germline CDR1 is MGHDK and CDR2 SYGVNS. The complete variable domain, with remaining parts taken from reference TRBV25-1 and TRBJ1-1, reads EADIYQTPRYLVIGTGKKITLECSQTMGHDKMYWYQQDPGMELHLIHYSYGVNSTEKGDLSSESTVSRIRTEHFPLTLESARPSHTSQYLCASSDLDRDGTEAFFGQGTRLTVV.